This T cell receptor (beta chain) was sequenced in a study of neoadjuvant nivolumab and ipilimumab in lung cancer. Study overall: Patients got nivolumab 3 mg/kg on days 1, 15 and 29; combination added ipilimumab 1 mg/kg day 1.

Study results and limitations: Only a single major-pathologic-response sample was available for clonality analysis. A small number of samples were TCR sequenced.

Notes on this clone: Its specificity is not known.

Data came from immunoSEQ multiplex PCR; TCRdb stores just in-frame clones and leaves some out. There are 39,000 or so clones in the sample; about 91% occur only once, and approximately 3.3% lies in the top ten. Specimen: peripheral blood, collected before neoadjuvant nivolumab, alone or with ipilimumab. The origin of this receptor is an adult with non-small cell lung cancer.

The CDR3 sequence is CASSLGDSAYGYTF. CDR3 coding DNA: TGTGCCAGCAGCTTAGGGGACAGTGCCTATGGCTACACCTTC. J is TRBJ1-2 and V is TRBV7-9; 7 bases are shared with TRBD1. From germline, CDR1 is SEHNR and CDR2 FQNEAQ (reference sequence). Germline trimming cut 1 base from V and 4 bases from J; bases unmatched to any gene: 3. The CDR3 totals 14 residues. Full variable domain (rest looked up from reference TRBV7-9 and TRBJ1-2): DTGVSQNPRHKITKRGQNVTFRCDPISEHNRLYWYRQTLGQGPEFLTYFQNEAQLEKSRLLSDRFSAERPKGSFSTLEIQRTEQGDSAMYLCASSLGDSAYGYTFGSGTRLTVV.